This TCR beta chain was sequenced for a study of OX40 agonist ivuxolimab in advanced cancers. For the study at large: Ivuxolimab was delivered to patients intravenously every 2 weeks at doses spanning 0.01 to 10 mg/kg. Findings and caveats of the study: Some patients who did not respond also had low normalized T-cell clonal expansion.

Sequencing used immunoSEQ multiplex PCR; TCRdb keeps in-frame clones, though not all of them. The sample holds roughly 80,000 clones, about 80% seen once. With regard to this clone: Its matching antigen is unknown.

V dropped 0 bases and J dropped 0 bases, with 3 bases sitting between them. This CDR3 is built from 13 residues. Germline lookup yields CDR1 SGHTA and CDR2 FQGNSA. The clonotype originates from an adult with an advanced solid tumor such as melanoma, head and neck, liver or kidney cancer. The chain recombines TRBV7-2 with TRBJ2-7, with unresolved D. Source: CD4+ or CD8+ T cells sorted from blood, taken in a trial of the OX40 agonist ivuxolimab. In DNA form, the CDR3 reads TGTGCCAGCAGCTTAGCTAGCTCCTACGAGCAGTACTTC. It is translated as CASSLASSYEQYF.